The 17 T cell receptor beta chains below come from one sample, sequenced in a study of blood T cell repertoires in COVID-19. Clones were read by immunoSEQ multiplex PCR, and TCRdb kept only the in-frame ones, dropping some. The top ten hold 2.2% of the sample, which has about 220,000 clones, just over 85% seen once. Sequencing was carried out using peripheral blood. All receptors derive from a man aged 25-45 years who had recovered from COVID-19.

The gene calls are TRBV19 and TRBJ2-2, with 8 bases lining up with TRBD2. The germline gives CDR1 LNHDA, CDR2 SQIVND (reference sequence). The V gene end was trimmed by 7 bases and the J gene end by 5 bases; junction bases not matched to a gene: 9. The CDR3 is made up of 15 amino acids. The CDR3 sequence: CASTSGGPKTGELFF. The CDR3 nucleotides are TGTGCCAGTACCTCGGGGGGGCCAAAAACCGGGGAGCTGTTTTTT.

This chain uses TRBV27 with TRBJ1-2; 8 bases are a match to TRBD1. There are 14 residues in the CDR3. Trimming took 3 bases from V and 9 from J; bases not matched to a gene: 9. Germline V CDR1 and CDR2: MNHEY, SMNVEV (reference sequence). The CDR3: CASSLGGQGFRYTF. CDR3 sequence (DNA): TGTGCCAGCAGTTTGGGAGGACAGGGTTTTCGCTACACCTTC.

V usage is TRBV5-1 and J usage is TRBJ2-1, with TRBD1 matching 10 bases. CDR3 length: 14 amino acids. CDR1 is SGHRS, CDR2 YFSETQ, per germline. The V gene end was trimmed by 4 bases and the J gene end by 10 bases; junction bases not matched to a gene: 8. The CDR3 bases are TGCGCCAGCAGCAGGGGGACAGGGGAAGTGGAGCAGTTCTTC. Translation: CASSRGTGEVEQFF.

The CDR3 nucleotides read TGTGCCAGCAGCTCGGGACAGGCGCAGGAGAGGTACGAGCAGTACTTC. Its translation is CASSSGQAQERYEQYF. The chain uses TRBV7-9 and TRBJ2-7; the match to TRBD1 covers 8 bases. CDR3 length equals 16 residues. The trim removed 4 bases at V and 4 bases at J, leaving 12 bases unmatched. CDR1 is SEHNR, CDR2 FQNEAQ, per germline (reference sequence).

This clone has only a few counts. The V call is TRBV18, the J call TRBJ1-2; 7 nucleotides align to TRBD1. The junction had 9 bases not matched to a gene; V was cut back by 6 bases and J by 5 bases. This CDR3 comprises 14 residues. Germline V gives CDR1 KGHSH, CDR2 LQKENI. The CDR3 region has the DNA TGTGCCAGCTCCTCCGGGGGACAGAAATATGGCTACACCTTC. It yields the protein CASSSGGQKYGYTF.

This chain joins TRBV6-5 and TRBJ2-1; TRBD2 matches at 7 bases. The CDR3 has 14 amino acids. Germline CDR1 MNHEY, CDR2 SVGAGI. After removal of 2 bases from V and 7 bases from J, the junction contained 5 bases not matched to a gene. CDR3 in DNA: TGTGCCAGCAGTTACATGAGCGGGGCTAATGAGCAGTTCTTC. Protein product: CASSYMSGANEQFF.

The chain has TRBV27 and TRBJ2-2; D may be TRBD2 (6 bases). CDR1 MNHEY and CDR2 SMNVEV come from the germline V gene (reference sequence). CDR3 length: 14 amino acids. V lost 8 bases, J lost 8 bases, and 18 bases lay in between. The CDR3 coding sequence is TGTGCCAGCCTTGGAGGGACGCGTAGGGGGGAGCTGTTTTTT. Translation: CASLGGTRRGELFF.

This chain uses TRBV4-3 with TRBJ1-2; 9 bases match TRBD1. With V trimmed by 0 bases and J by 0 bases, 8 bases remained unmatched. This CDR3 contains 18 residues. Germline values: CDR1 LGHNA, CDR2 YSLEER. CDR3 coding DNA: TGCGCCAGCAGCCAAGACTGGGGACAGGGAGGTTCTAACTATGGCTACACCTTC. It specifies CASSQDWGQGGSNYGYTF.

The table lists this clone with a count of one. CDR3 residues: CASGLVPLIGLGRNTEAFF. The DNA of the CDR3 is TGTGCTAGTGGTTTGGTACCCCTCATCGGGTTGGGGCGGAACACTGAAGCTTTCTTT. The chain uses TRBV12-5 and TRBJ1-1; the D gene is possibly TRBD1 (5 bases). Deletions cut 0 bases from V and 1 base from J, with 21 bases between. The CDR3 is 19 amino acids. Germline V gene lookup returns CDR1 LGHNT and CDR2 FRNRAP.

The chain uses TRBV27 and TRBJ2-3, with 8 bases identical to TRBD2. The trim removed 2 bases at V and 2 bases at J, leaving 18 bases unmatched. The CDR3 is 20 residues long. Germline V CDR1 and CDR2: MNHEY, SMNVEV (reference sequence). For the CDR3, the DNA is TGTGCCAGCAGTTTAGGCGGGGGGCCTCATAAAATACAAGACACAGATACGCAGTATTTT. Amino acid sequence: CASSLGGGPHKIQDTDTQYF.

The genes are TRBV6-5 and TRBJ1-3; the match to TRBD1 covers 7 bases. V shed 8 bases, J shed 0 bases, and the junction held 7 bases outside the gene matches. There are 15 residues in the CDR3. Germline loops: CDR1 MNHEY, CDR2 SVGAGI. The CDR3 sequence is CASRTDRSSGNTIYF. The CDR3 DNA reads TGTGCCAGCCGAACGGACAGGAGCTCTGGAAACACCATATATTTT.

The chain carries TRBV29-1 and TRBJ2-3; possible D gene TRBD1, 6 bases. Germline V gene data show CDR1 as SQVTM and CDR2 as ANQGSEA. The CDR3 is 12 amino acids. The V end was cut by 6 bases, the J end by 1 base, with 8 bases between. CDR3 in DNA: TGCAGCGTGGGACACCGCACAGATACGCAGTATTTT. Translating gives CSVGHRTDTQYF.

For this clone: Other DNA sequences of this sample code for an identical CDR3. DNA of the CDR3: TGTGCCAGCAGCTTAAGCAGGGGGAGCTACGAGCAGTACTTC. Translated: CASSLSRGSYEQYF. The chain is built from TRBV7-2 and TRBJ2-7; 7 nucleotides align to TRBD1. The length of the CDR3 is 14 residues. Trimming cost V 2 bases and J 3 bases; bases outside gene matches: 4. Germline loops: CDR1 SGHTA, CDR2 FQGNSA.

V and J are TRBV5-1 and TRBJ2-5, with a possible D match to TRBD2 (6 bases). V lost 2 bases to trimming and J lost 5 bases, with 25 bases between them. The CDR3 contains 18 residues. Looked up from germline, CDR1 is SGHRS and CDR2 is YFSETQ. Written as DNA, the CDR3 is TGCGCCAGCAGCTTTGAACCCATCGGGACTGCCGTCGGGGAGACCCAGTACTTC. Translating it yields CASSFEPIGTAVGETQYF.

The CDR3 coding sequence is TGTGCCAGCAGCCAAGGGGTCTATGACAGGACAAGGCCCCAGCATTTT. Residues: CASSQGVYDRTRPQHF. V gene TRBV4-2 combines with J gene TRBJ1-5; tentatively, D is TRBD1 (6 bases). The V and J ends lost 1 base and 9 bases respectively, with 19 bases between them. The CDR3 is made up of 16 amino acids. Germline V CDR1 and CDR2: LGHNA, YNFKEQ.

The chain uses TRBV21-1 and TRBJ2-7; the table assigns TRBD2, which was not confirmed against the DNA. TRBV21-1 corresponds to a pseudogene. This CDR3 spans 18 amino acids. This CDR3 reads CASSKVGGGGGRTYEQYF. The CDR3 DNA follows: TGTGCCAGCAGCAAAGTAGGAGGCGGGGGGGGCCGGACCTACGAGCAGTACTTC.

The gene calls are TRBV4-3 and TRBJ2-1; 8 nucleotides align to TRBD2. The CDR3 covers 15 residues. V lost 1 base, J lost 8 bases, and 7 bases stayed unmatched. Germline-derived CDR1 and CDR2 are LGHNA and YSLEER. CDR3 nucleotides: TGCGCCAGCAGCCAAGGCCCTCGGGGGGGCTATGAGCAGTTCTTC. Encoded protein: CASSQGPRGGYEQFF.